A few counts support the clone carrying this TCR beta chain. Its cognate antigen is unknown. This entry belongs to a study of T cells after yellow fever vaccination. Study-wide results and caveats: A small share of clonotypes appeared in both CD4 and CD8 compartments. The study noted that FACS-sorted repertoires could contain abundant clonotypes contaminating from the bulk population. Post-booster repertoires contained most primary-vaccination clones again (roughly 96% CD4, 88% CD8). Although the secondary response was weaker, it peaked faster, at day 5 versus 15.

TCRdb re-derived calls from the 5' RACE reads in MiXCR, one entry per CDR3 protein. In the table there are roughly 400,000 distinct CDR3 sequences, around 19% of which are singletons. There are 15 residues in the CDR3. The germline V gene has CDR1 LNHNV and CDR2 YYDKDF (reference sequence). V dropped 5 bases and J dropped 7 bases, with 18 bases sitting between them. This receptor was identified in a man between 18 and 29 years old who received the YFV17D yellow fever vaccine. The material sequenced was PBMCs, taken before the yellow fever booster vaccination. The V and J genes are TRBV15 and TRBJ2-1, with D possibly being TRBD2 (6 bases). CDR3 DNA sequence: TGTGCCACCAGCGGCGGGACGCGTGCCCAAAATGAGCAGTTCTTC. Translated, it gives CATSGGTRAQNEQFF. The entire variable domain, with the rest obtained from reference TRBV15 and TRBJ2-1, is as follows: DAMVIQNPRYQVTQFGKPVTLSCSQTLNHNVMYWYQQKSSQAPKLLFHYYDKDFNNEADTPDNFQSRRPNTSFCFLDIRSPGLGDTAMYLCATSGGTRAQNEQFFGPGTRLTVL.